This T cell receptor (beta chain) was sequenced in a study of shared clonotypes between healthy human individuals. Germline loops: CDR1 MDHEN, CDR2 SYDVKM. V lost 6 bases to trimming and J lost 3 bases, with 9 bases between them. CDR3 length: 12 amino acids. CD8 cells classed as naive were CD45RO-negative and positively selected for CCR7, excluding terminally differentiated effector memory CD45RA+ cells. Donors were healthy HIV-negative adults without recently reported acute infections or vaccinations. Concerning this clone: What it binds is not known.

Findings of the study overall: The study drew on few donors, limiting represented genetic and exposure-history diversity. A generally larger estimated richness was seen in naive subsets than in memory subsets.

Samples underwent the assay at deep level. The protocol was immunoSEQ multiplex PCR, while the TCRdb copy is restricted to in-frame clones and leaves out a portion. The repertoire has millions of clones, about 95% of them found once; the top ten carry more than 0.95%. The sequence was obtained from a man younger than 35 in good health. The J gene is TRBJ2-7, the V gene TRBV28, with unresolved D. The sample consisted of naive CD8+ T cells sorted from blood. As DNA, the CDR3 is TGTGCCAGCAGGGACCCGAACTACGAGCAGTACTTC. It yields the protein CASRDPNYEQYF. Looking up the rest from reference TRBV28 and TRBJ2-7 gives the full variable domain: DVKVTQSSRYLVKRTGEKVFLECVQDMDHENMFWYRQDPGLGLRLIYFSYDVKMKEKGDIPEGYSVSREKKERFSLILESASTNQTSMYLCASRDPNYEQYFGPGTRLTVT.